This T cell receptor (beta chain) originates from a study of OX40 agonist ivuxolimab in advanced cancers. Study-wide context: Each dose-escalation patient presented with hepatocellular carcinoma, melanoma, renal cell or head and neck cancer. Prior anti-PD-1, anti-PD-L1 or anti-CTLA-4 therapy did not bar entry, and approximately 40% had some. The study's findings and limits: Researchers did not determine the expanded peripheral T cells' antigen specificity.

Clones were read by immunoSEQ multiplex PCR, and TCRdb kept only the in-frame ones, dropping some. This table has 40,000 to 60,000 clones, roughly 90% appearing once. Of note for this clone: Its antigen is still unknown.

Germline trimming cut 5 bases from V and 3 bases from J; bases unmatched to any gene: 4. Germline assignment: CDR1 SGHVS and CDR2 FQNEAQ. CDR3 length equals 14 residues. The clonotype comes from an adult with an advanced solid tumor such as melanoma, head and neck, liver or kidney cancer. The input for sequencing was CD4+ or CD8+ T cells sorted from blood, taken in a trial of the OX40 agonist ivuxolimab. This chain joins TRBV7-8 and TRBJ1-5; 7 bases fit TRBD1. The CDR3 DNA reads TGTGCCAGCAGCAGGGACAGCGACAATCAGCCCCAGCATTTT. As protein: CASSRDSDNQPQHF.